These 25 T cell receptor beta chains were all obtained from the same sample, sequenced in a study of blood T cells in healthy people across ages. Together with a sample-barcoded 5' primer, a J-beta primer mix was included in a second PCR lasting about 6 to 11 cycles. MiXCR was run by TCRdb on the 5' RACE reads, yielding one entry per CDR3 protein. The sample includes 700,000 or so distinct CDR3 sequences, approximately 21% of them seen just once. Sample: blood. The receptor set was obtained from a man aged 70 or older in good health.

The V call is TRBV7-9, the J call TRBJ1-2, with D uncertain. There are 11 residues in the CDR3. With 2 bases removed from V and 6 bases from J, the gap between germline ends came to 4 bases. Germline CDR1 and CDR2: SEHNR and FQNEAQ (reference sequence). The CDR3 nucleotides are TGTGCCAGCAGCTTAACCCATGGCTACACCTTC. Its translation is CASSLTHGYTF.

This clonotype showed up just a few times. The chain has TRBV6-1 and TRBJ2-7, with 7 bases matching TRBD1. Judging by the DNA end, TRBJ2-5 fits better; the J call may be wrong. Germline lookup yields CDR1 MNHNS and CDR2 SASEGT. The CDR3 loop spans 13 amino acids. In DNA, the CDR3 is TGTGCCAGCAGCGACACAGGGGAAGAGACCCAGTACTTC. Translation gives CASSDTGEETQYF.

In DNA form, the CDR3 reads TGTGCCAGCACCACAGGGGTCCCTCACACAGATACGCAGTATTTT. Its translation is CASTTGVPHTDTQYF. The chain is built from TRBV12-3 or TRBV12-4 and TRBJ2-3, with 7 bases matching TRBD1. V was pared by 7 bases and J by 2 bases, with 9 bases of the junction left unmatched. The CDR3 spans 15 residues.

This clonotype was seen ten or more times. This chain joins TRBV6-5 and TRBJ2-1; TRBD1 aligns across 10 bases. With the DNA end fitting TRBJ2-7 better, the J assignment may be wrong. This CDR3 is 15 amino acids long. Germline V gene lookup returns CDR1 MNHEY and CDR2 SVGAGI. CDR3 DNA: TGTGCCAGCAGTAGGGGGACAGGGGATTCCTACGAGCAGTACTTC. It codes for CASSRGTGDSYEQYF.

The J gene is TRBJ1-2, the V gene TRBV21-1. TRBV21-1 is reported as a pseudogene. This CDR3 spans 13 amino acids. The CDR3 spells CASSCCGNYGYTF. The CDR3 bases are TGTGCCAGCAGCTGTTGCGGAAACTATGGCTACACCTTC.

V and J are TRBV6-5 and TRBJ2-7; D is unclear. The CDR3 runs 15 residues. With 4 bases removed from V and 6 bases from J, the gap between germline ends came to 19 bases. Germline-derived CDR1 and CDR2 are MNHEY and SVGAGI. The CDR3: CASSFRRVTTSEQYF. The CDR3 DNA follows: TGTGCCAGCAGTTTCCGAAGGGTCACTACGAGCGAGCAGTACTTC.

The chain has TRBV15 and TRBJ2-5; 9 bases are shared with TRBD1. The J call may be wrong; the DNA end is better matched by TRBJ2-7. The CDR3 runs 18 residues. From germline, CDR1 is LNHNV and CDR2 YYDKDF (reference sequence). CDR3 DNA sequence: TGTGCCACCAGCAGAGTACGTTTGACGGGACAGGGCTTTCACGAGCAGTACTTC. It translates to CATSRVRLTGQGFHEQYF.

Only a few counts were recorded for this clonotype. The chain employs TRBV24-1 and TRBJ2-3; 7 nucleotides agree with TRBD2. Germline V gives CDR1 KGHDR, CDR2 SFDVKD. The CDR3 length is 16 residues. V gave up 3 bases and J gave up 0 bases; unmatched junction bases: 5. The CDR3 is CATSDQAGSSTDTQYF. CDR3 DNA: TGTGCCACCAGTGATCAAGCGGGATCTAGCACAGATACGCAGTATTTT.

The genes are TRBV18 and TRBJ2-4; D might be TRBD2 (6 bases). V shed 6 bases and J shed 1 base, with 25 bases lying between them. Germline CDR1 KGHSH, CDR2 LQKENI. The CDR3 is 19 amino acids. The CDR3 sequence: CASSPAREDLFRAKNIQYF. The CDR3 nucleotides read TGTGCCAGCTCCCCCGCGCGGGAAGACTTATTTCGTGCCAAAAACATTCAGTACTTC. Together with reference TRBV18 and TRBJ2-4, the CDR3 gives the full variable domain: NAGVMQNPRHLVRRRGQEARLRCSPMKGHSHVYWYRQLPEEGLKFMVYLQKENIIDESGMPKERFSAEFPKEGPSILRIQQVVRGDSAAYFCASSPAREDLFRAKNIQYFGAGTRLSVL.

This clonotype was detected a few times. This chain joins TRBV24-1 and TRBJ1-5; 12 bases fit TRBD1. V shed 5 bases and J 4 bases; nucleotides not matched to a gene: 11. Germline V gene data show CDR1 as KGHDR and CDR2 as SFDVKD. The CDR3 loop spans 18 amino acids. CDR3 residues: CATSGLPGTGGENQPQHF. CDR3 DNA: TGTGCCACCAGTGGTCTTCCCGGGACAGGGGGCGAAAATCAGCCCCAGCATTTT.

The rearrangement links TRBV18 to TRBJ2-3; 8 bases agree with TRBD1. Germline assignment: CDR1 KGHSH and CDR2 LQKENI. The length of the CDR3 is 14 residues. The V segment lost 6 bases and the J segment 3 bases; nucleotides outside the gene matches: 5. The CDR3 spells CASSADRATDTQYF. For the CDR3, the DNA is TGTGCCAGCTCGGCGGACAGGGCGACAGATACGCAGTATTTT.

This clonotype turned up a few times. The rearrangement uses TRBV6-4 and TRBJ2-5; TRBD2 agrees at 7 bases. The J call may be mistaken, given a closer DNA end match to TRBJ2-1. CDR1 is MRHNA, CDR2 SNTAGT, per germline. The CDR3 spans 15 residues. CDR3 residues: CASSSVAGFSNEQFF. The CDR3 bases are TGTGCCAGCAGTTCAGTAGCGGGCTTTAGCAATGAGCAGTTCTTC.

This chain links TRBV5-1 with TRBJ1-1, with 7 positions matching TRBD1. The germline gives CDR1 SGHRS, CDR2 YFSETQ. Unmatched junction bases numbered 10, after V lost 4 bases and J lost 4 bases. This CDR3 region has 15 residues. The DNA for the CDR3 is TGCGCCAGCAGCGTCCTCCAGGGGGGGAGCACTGAAGCTTTCTTT. This codes for CASSVLQGGSTEAFF.

The chain recombines TRBV6-5 with TRBJ2-7, with D perhaps matching TRBD1 (6 bases). The germline V gene has CDR1 MNHEY and CDR2 SVGAGI. V lost 2 bases, J lost 7 bases, and 12 bases lay in between. The CDR3 loop spans 13 amino acids. In DNA form, the CDR3 reads TGTGCCAGCAGTTACCAGGGGACGAAGGAGCAGTACTTC. The encoded protein is CASSYQGTKEQYF.

The chain joins TRBV18 to TRBJ2-1; 9 positions match TRBD2. This CDR3 contains 16 residues. J was trimmed by 3 bases and V by 3 bases; bases with no gene match: 6. Germline lookup yields CDR1 KGHSH and CDR2 LQKENI. In DNA form, the CDR3 reads TGTGCCAGCTCACCCCAATTAGCGGGAGTCTACAATGAGCAGTTCTTC. Protein sequence: CASSPQLAGVYNEQFF.

The genes are TRBV3-1 and TRBJ1-1; D remains ambiguous. This CDR3 contains 14 residues. Trimming removed 2 bases at V and 9 bases at J, with 16 bases between. Germline CDR1 is LGHDT and CDR2 is YNNKEL (reference sequence). Here the CDR3 DNA reads TGTGCCAGCAGCCAAAAAACAGCTGCCTTAAAAGCTTTCTTT. Translating gives CASSQKTAALKAFF.

The V gene is TRBV9, the J gene TRBJ2-1; D is uncertain. CDR3 length: 12 amino acids. Trimming took off 0 bases at V and 6 bases at J, with 4 bases between the two ends. Per the germline V gene, CDR1 is SGDLS and CDR2 is YYNGEE. CDR3 nucleotides: TGTGCCAGCAGCGTAGTCAGCAATGAGCAGTTCTTC. This translates into CASSVVSNEQFF.

The chain couples TRBV6-5 to TRBJ1-2, with a tentative D call TRBD1 (5 bases). With 2 bases removed from V and 6 bases from J, the gap between germline ends came to 16 bases. This CDR3 is 15 amino acids long. Germline lookup yields CDR1 MNHEY and CDR2 SVGAGI. This CDR3 reads CASSYKQASMNGYTF. The CDR3 DNA reads as TGTGCCAGCAGTTACAAACAGGCCTCTATGAATGGCTACACCTTC.

A few counts support this clonotype. This chain joins TRBV3-1 and TRBJ2-3, with no clear D. V lost 1 base to trimming and J lost 3 bases, with 14 bases between them. The germline V gene has CDR1 LGHDT and CDR2 YNNKEL (reference sequence). The CDR3 is 16 residues long. CDR3 nucleotides: TGTGCCAGCAGCCAAGTAGGAAGCGTTCGGACAGATACGCAGTATTTT. Amino acid sequence: CASSQVGSVRTDTQYF.

This clonotype was picked up a small number of times. V and J are TRBV5-1 and TRBJ2-1, with 12 bases aligning to TRBD2. The CDR3 contains 21 residues. Germline V CDR1 and CDR2: SGHRS, YFSETQ. V lost 4 bases, J lost 0 bases, and 17 bases stayed unmatched. CDR3 residues: CASSRSSGRALSNSSYNEQFF. CDR3 coding DNA: TGCGCCAGCAGCAGATCTAGCGGGAGGGCCCTAAGCAATTCCTCCTACAATGAGCAGTTCTTC. Full variable domain (rest looked up from reference TRBV5-1 and TRBJ2-1): KAGVTQTPRYLIKTRGQQVTLSCSPISGHRSVSWYQQTPGQGLQFLFEYFSETQRNKGNFPGRFSGRQFSNSRSEMNVSTLELGDSALYLCASSRSSGRALSNSSYNEQFFGPGTRLTVL.

This clonotype was observed a few times. The J gene is TRBJ1-2, the V gene TRBV10-3; 8 nucleotides agree with TRBD1. Losses at the gene ends were 2 bases for V and 4 bases for J; bases not matched to a gene: 6. Germline V gives CDR1 ENHRY, CDR2 SYGVKD. The CDR3 totals 15 residues. This CDR3 reads CAISEMGQEGYGYTF. The DNA of the CDR3 is TGTGCCATCAGTGAGATGGGACAGGAGGGCTATGGCTACACCTTC.

This clonotype was seen more than once but under ten times. The V gene is TRBV7-2, the J gene TRBJ2-7; possibly TRBD1 or TRBD2 for D (5 bases each). Per germline, CDR1 SGHTA and CDR2 FQGNSA. The CDR3 extends over 14 amino acids. Trimming pared 4 bases from V and 0 bases from J, leaving 10 bases between. The CDR3 protein is CASSSPGSSYEQYF. The CDR3 DNA reads TGTGCCAGCAGCTCCCCAGGGAGCTCCTACGAGCAGTACTTC.

The sample holds many counts of this clonotype. V gene TRBV14 combines with J gene TRBJ2-6; D gene unclear. Deletions cut 4 bases from V and 10 bases from J, with 11 bases between. The CDR3 spans 13 residues. CDR1 is SGHDN, CDR2 FVKESK, per germline. CDR3 loop: CASSLRPLNVLTF. DNA of the CDR3: TGTGCCAGCAGCCTCAGGCCGTTAAACGTCCTGACTTTC.

In its sample, this clonotype was seen a few times. Given the absence of the conserved phenylalanine or tryptophan at the CDR3 end, a read error is likely. The J gene is TRBJ1-2, the V gene TRBV6-2 or TRBV6-3; TRBD1 aligns across 7 bases. Germline CDR1 MNHEY, CDR2 SVGEGT. The CDR3 consists of 13 residues. Trimming removed 6 bases from V and 2 bases from J; junction bases left unmatched: 3. The CDR3 region has the DNA TGTGCCAGCAGAATGGACAGGAACTATGGCTACACCCTC. Translated: CASRMDRNYGYTL.

This rearrangement joins TRBV29-1 to TRBJ1-2; no firm D call. CDR1 is SQVTM, CDR2 ANQGSEA, per germline. The V end lost 1 base, the J end lost 4 bases, and 7 bases lay between the germline ends. The CDR3 length is 12 residues. The CDR3 loop is CSVEGDSYGYTF. As DNA, the CDR3 is TGCAGCGTTGAAGGAGACTCCTATGGCTACACCTTC.